This T cell receptor (beta chain) was retrieved from a study of T cells in narcolepsy. Germline CDR1 SEHNR, CDR2 FQNEAQ (reference sequence). This CDR3 is 13 amino acids long. Trimming removed 0 bases at V and 14 bases at J, with 15 bases between. The repertoire was sequenced with immunoSEQ multiplex PCR; TCRdb's copy has only in-frame clones and lacks some. Seen here are some 30,000 clones, about 90% observed once, and the top ten hold more than 0.8%. J is TRBJ2-3 and V is TRBV7-9; D unresolved. Sequences were obtained from CD45RA- memory CD4+ T cells from PBMCs. The origin of this receptor is a human donor with narcolepsy. Written as DNA, the CDR3 is TGTGCCAGCAGCTTAGCTAGTAGCAGAATCCTGTATTTT. Translated, it gives CASSLASSRILYF.